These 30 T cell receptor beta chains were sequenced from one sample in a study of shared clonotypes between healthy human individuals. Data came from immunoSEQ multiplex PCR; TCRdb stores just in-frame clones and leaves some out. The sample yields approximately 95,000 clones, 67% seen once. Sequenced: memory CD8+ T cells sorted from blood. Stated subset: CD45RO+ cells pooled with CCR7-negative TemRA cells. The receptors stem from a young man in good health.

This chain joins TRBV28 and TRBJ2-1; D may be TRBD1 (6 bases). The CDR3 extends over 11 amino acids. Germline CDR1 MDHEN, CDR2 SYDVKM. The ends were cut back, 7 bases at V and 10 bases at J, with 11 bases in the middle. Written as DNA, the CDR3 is TGTGCCAGCAAGGGGGTGGGAGAGCAGTTCTTC. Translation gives CASKGVGEQFF.

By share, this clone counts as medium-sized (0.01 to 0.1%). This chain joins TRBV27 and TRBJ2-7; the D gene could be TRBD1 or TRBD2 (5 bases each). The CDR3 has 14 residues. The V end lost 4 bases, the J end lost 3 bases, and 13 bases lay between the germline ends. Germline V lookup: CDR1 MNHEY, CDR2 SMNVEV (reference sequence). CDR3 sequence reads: CASSSSGTRYEQYF. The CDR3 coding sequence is TGTGCCAGCAGTTCATCCGGGACCCGCTACGAGCAGTACTTC.

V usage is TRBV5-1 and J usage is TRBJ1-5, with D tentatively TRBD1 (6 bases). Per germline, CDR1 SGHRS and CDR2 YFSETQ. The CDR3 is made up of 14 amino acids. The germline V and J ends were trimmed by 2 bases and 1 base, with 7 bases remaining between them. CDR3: CASSLGGSNQPQHF. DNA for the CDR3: TGCGCCAGCAGCTTAGGGGGAAGCAATCAGCCCCAGCATTTT.

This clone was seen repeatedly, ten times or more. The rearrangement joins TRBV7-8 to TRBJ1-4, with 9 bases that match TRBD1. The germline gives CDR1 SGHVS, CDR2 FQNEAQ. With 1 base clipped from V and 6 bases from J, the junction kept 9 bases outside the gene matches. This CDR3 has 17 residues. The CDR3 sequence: CASSLGYRGREDEKLFF. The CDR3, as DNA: TGTGCCAGCAGCTTAGGGTACAGGGGGCGCGAGGATGAAAAACTGTTTTTT. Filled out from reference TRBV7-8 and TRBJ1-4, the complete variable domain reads GAGVSQSPRYKVAKRGQDVALRCDPISGHVSLFWYQQALGQGPEFLTYFQNEAQLDKSGLPSDRFFAERPEGSVSTLKIQRTQQEDSAVYLCASSLGYRGREDEKLFFGSGTQLSVL.

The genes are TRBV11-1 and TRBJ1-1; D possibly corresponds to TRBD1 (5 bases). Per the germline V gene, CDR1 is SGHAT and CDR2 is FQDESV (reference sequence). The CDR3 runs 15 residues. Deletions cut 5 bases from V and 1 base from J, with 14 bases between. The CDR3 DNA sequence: TGTGCCAGCAGCCTCGGATTTGGGGGGAACACTGAAGCTTTCTTT. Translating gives CASSLGFGGNTEAFF.

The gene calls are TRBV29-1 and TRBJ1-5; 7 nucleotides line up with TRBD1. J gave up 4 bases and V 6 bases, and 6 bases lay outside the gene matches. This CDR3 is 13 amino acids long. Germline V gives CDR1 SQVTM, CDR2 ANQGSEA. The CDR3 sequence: CSVETGRNQPQHF. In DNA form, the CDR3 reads TGCAGCGTCGAGACAGGGAGGAATCAGCCCCAGCATTTT.

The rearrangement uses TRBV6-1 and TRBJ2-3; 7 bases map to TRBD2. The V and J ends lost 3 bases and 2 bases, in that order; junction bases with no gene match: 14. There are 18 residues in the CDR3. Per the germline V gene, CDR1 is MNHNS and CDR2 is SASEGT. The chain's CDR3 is CASSDVDPSGDSTDTQYF. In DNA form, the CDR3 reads TGTGCCAGCAGTGACGTAGATCCTAGCGGAGACTCCACAGATACGCAGTATTTT.

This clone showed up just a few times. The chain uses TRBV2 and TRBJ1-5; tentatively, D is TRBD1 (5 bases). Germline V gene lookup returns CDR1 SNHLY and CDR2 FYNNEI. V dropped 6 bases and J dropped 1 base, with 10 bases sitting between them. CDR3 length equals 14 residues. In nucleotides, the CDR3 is TGTGCCAGCAGCCCAGGGAGAAGCAATCAGCCCCAGCATTTT. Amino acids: CASSPGRSNQPQHF. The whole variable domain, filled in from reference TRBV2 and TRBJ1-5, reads EPEVTQTPSHQVTQMGQEVILRCVPISNHLYFYWYRQILGQKVEFLVSFYNNEISEKSEIFDDQFSVERPDGSNFTLKIRSTKLEDSAMYFCASSPGRSNQPQHFGDGTRLSIL.

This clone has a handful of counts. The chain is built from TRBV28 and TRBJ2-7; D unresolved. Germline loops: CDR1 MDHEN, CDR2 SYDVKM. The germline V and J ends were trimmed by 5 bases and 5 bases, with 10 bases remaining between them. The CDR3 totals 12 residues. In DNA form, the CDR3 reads TGTGCCAGCAGTCTAGGGTCCCACGAGCAGTACTTC. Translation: CASSLGSHEQYF.

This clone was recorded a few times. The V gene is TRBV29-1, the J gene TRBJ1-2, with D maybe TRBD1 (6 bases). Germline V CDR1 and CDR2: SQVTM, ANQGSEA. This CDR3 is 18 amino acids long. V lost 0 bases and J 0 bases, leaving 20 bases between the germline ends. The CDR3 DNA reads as TGCAGCGTTGAAGATCTGGAGGGGGAAACTAAAACTAACTATGGCTACACCTTC. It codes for CSVEDLEGETKTNYGYTF.

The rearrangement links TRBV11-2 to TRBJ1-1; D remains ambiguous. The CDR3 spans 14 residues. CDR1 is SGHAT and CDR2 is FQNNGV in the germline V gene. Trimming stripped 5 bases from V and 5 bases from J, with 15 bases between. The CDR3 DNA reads TGTGCCAGCAGCCCCGTAAGGGCTGGTACTGAAGCTTTCTTT. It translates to CASSPVRAGTEAFF.

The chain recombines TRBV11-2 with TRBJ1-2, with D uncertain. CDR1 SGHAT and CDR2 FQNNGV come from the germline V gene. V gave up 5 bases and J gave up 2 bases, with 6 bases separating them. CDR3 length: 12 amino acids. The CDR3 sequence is CASSPMNYGYTF. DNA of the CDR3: TGTGCCAGCAGCCCGATGAACTATGGCTACACCTTC. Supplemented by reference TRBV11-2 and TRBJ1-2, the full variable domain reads EAGVAQSPRYKIIEKRQSVAFWCNPISGHATLYWYQQILGQGPKLLIQFQNNGVVDDSQLPKDRFSAERLKGVDSTLKIQPAKLEDSAVYLCASSPMNYGYTFGSGTRLTVV.

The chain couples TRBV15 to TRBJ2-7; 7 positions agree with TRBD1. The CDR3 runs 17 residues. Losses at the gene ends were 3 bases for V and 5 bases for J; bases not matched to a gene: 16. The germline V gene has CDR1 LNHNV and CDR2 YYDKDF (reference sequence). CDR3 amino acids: CATSRGDGTQGLHEQYF. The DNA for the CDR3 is TGTGCCACCAGCAGGGGAGATGGGACACAGGGGCTACACGAGCAGTACTTC.

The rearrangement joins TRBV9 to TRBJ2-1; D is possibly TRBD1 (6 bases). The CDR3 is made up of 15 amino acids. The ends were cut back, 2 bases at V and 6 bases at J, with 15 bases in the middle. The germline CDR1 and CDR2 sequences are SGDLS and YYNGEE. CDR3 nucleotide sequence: TGTGCCAGCAGCGTGTCAGGGGATGTGTTCAATGAGCAGTTCTTC. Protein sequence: CASSVSGDVFNEQFF.

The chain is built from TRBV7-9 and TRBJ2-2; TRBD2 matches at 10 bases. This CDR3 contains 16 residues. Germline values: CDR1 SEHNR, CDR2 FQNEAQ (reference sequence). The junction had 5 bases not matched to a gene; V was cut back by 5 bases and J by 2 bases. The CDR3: CASSPPSGRNTGELFF. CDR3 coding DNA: TGTGCCAGCAGCCCCCCTAGCGGGAGAAACACCGGGGAGCTGTTTTTT.

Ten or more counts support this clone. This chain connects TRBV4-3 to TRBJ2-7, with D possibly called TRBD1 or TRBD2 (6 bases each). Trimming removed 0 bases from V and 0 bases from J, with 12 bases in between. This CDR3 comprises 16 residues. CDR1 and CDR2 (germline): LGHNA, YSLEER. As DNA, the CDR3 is TGCGCCAGCAGCCAAGAAACAGGGACTCTCTCCTACGAGCAGTACTTC. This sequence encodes CASSQETGTLSYEQYF.

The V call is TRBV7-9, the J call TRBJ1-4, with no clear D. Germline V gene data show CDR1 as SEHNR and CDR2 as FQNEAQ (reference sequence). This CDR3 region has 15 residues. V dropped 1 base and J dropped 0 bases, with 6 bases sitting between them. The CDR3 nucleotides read TGTGCCAGCAGCTTAGGGGATGCAACTAATGAAAAACTGTTTTTT. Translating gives CASSLGDATNEKLFF. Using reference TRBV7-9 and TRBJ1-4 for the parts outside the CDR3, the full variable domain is DTGVSQNPRHKITKRGQNVTFRCDPISEHNRLYWYRQTLGQGPEFLTYFQNEAQLEKSRLLSDRFSAERPKGSFSTLEIQRTEQGDSAMYLCASSLGDATNEKLFFGSGTQLSVL.

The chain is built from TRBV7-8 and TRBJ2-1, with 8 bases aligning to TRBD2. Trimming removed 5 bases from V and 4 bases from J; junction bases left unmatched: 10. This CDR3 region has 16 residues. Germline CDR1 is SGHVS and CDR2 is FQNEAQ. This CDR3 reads CASSTGSSGTYNEQFF. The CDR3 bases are TGTGCCAGCAGCACCGGAAGTAGCGGGACTTACAATGAGCAGTTCTTC. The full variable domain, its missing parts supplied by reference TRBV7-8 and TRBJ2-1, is GAGVSQSPRYKVAKRGQDVALRCDPISGHVSLFWYQQALGQGPEFLTYFQNEAQLDKSGLPSDRFFAERPEGSVSTLKIQRTQQEDSAVYLCASSTGSSGTYNEQFFGPGTRLTVL.

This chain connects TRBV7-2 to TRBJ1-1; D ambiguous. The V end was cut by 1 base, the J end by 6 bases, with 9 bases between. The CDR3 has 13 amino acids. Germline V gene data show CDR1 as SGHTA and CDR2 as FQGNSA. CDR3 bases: TGTGCCAGCAGCTTAGGGTCGGGCCCTGAAGCTTTCTTT. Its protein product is CASSLGSGPEAFF.

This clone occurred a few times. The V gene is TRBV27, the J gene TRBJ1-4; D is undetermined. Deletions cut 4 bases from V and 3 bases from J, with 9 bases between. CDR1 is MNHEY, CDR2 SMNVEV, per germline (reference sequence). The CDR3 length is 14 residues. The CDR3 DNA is TGTGCCAGCAGTTCACGGCCTTCTAATGAAAAACTGTTTTTT. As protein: CASSSRPSNEKLFF.

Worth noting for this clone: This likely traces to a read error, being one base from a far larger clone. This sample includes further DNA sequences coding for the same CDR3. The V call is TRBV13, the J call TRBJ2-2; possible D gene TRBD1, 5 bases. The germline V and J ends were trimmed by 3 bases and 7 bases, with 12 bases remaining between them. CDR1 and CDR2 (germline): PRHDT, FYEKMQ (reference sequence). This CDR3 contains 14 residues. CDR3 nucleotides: TGTGCCAGCAGCTTGGGCCAGGGCTTCGGGGAGCTGTTTTTT. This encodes CASSLGQGFGELFF.

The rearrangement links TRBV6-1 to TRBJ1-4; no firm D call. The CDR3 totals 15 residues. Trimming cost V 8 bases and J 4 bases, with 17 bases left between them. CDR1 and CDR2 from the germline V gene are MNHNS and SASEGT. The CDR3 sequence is CASAQGIGGNEKLFF. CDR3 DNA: TGTGCCAGCGCCCAAGGAATAGGCGGTAATGAAAAACTGTTTTTT.

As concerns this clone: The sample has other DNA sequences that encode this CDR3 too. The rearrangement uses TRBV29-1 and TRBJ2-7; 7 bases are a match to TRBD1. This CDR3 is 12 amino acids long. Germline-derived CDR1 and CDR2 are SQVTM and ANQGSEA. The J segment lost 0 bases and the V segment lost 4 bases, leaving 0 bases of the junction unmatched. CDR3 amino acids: CSVGQGSYEQYF. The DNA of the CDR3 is TGCAGCGTTGGACAGGGCTCCTACGAGCAGTACTTC.

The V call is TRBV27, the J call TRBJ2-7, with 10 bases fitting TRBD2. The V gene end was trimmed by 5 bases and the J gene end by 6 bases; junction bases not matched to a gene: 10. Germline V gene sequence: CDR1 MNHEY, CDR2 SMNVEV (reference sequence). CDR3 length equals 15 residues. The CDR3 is CASSIESSGSFEQYF. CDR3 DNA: TGTGCCAGCAGTATTGAATCTAGCGGGAGTTTCGAGCAGTACTTC.

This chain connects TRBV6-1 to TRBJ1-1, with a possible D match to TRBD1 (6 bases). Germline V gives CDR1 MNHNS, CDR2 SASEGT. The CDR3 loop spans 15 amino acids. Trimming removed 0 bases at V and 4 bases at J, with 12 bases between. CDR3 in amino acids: CASSEAGKGGTEAFF. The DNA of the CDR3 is TGTGCCAGCAGTGAAGCCGGGAAGGGGGGCACTGAAGCTTTCTTT.

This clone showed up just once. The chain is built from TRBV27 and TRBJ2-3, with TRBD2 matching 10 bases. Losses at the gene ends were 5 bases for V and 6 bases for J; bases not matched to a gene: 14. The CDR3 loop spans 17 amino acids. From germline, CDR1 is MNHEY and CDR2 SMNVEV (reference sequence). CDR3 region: CASSPTAGTSVTDTQYF. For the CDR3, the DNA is TGTGCCAGCAGTCCCACGGCCGGGACTAGCGTTACTGATACGCAGTATTTT.

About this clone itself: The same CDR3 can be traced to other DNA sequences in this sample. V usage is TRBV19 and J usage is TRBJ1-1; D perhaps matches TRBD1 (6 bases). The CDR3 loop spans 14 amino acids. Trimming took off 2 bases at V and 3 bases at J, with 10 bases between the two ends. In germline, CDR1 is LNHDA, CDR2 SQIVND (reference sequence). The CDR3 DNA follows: TGTGCCAGTAGTATATGGGGGCTCGACACTGAAGCTTTCTTT. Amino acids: CASSIWGLDTEAFF.

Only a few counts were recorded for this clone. CDR3: CASRAPRGTYYNEQFF. CDR3 bases: TGTGCCAGCAGGGCCCCGAGGGGGACCTACTACAATGAGCAGTTCTTC. The chain carries TRBV27 and TRBJ2-1; TRBD1 is a possible D gene (6 bases). Germline CDR1 MNHEY, CDR2 SMNVEV (reference sequence). V lost 6 bases, J lost 3 bases, and 18 bases lay in between. The CDR3 loop spans 16 amino acids.

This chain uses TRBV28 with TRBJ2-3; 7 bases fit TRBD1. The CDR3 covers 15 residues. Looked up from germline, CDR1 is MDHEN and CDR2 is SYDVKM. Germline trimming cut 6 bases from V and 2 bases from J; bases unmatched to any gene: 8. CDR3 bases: TGTGCCAGCAGCGGTAGGGGGCTCTTCACAGATACGCAGTATTTT. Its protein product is CASSGRGLFTDTQYF.

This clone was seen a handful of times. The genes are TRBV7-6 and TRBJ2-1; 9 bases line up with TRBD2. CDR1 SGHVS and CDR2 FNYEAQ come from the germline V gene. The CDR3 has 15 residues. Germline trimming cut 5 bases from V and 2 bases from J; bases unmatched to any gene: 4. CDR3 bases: TGTGCCAGCAGCCCGACTAGCGGAGCCTACAATGAGCAGTTCTTC. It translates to CASSPTSGAYNEQFF.